What follows is one TCR beta chain and its context. V shed 2 bases and J shed 3 bases, with 14 bases lying between them. The CDR3 has 15 residues. The V gene's germline CDR1 is LNHDA and CDR2 SQIVND (reference sequence). Only in-frame clones appear in the TCRdb table, and some are missing; sequencing was by immunoSEQ multiplex PCR. The sample lists 100,000 or so clones, approximately 95% occurring once. These data are taken from a study of technical replicates of blood from several donors. The chain uses TRBV19 and TRBJ2-7; D is ambiguous. What was sequenced was T cells isolated from PBMCs. The TCR originated in a human donor in good health. In DNA, the CDR3 is TGTGCCAGTAGTATACAGTGGAGTCACAACTACGAGCAGTACTTC. Protein: CASSIQWSHNYEQYF. Full variable domain (missing parts from reference TRBV19 and TRBJ2-7): DGGITQSPKYLFRKEGQNVTLSCEQNLNHDAMYWYRQDPGQGLRLIYYSQIVNDFQKGDIAEGYSVSREKKESFPLTVTSAQKNPTAFYLCASSIQWSHNYEQYFGPGTRLTVT.